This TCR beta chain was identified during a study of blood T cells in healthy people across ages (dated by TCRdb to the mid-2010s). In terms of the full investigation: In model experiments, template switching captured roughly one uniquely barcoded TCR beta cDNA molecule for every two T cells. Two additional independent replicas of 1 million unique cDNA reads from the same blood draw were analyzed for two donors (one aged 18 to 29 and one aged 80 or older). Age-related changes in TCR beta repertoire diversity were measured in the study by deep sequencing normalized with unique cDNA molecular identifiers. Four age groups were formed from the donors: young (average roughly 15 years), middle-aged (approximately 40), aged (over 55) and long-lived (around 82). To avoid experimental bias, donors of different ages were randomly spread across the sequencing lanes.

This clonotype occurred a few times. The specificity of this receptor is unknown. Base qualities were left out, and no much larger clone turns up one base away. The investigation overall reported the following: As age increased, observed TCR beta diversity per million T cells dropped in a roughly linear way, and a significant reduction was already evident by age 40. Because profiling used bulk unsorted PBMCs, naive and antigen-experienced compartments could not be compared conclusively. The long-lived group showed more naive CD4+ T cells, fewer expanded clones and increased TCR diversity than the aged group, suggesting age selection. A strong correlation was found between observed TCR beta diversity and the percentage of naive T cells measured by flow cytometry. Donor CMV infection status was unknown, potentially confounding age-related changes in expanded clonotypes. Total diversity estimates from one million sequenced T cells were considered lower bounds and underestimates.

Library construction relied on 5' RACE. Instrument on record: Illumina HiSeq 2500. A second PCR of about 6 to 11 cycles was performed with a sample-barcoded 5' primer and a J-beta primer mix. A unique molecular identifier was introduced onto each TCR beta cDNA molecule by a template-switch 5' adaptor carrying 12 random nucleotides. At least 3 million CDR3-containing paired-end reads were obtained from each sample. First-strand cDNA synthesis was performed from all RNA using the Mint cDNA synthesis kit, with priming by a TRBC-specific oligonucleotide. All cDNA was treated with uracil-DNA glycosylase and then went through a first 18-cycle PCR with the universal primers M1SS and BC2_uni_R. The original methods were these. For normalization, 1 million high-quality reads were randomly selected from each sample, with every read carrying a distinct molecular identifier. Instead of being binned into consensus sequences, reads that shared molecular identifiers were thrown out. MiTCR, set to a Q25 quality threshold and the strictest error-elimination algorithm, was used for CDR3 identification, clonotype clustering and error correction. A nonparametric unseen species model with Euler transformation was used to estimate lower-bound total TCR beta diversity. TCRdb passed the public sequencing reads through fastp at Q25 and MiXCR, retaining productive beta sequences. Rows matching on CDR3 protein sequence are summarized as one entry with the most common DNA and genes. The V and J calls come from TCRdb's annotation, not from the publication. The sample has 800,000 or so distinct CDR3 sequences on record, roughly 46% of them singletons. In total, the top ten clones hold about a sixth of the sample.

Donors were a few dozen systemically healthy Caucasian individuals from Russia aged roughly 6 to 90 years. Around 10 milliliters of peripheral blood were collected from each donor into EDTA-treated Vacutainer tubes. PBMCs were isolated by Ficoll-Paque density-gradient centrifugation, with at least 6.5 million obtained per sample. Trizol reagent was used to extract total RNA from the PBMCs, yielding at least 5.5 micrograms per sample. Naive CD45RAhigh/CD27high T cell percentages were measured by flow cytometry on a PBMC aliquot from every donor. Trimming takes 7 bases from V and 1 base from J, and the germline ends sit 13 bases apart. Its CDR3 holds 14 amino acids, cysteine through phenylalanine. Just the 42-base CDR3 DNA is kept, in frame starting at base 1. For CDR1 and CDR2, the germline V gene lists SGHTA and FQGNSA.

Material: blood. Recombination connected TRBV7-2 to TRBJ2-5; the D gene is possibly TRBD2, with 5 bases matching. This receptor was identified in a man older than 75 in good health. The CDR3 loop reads CASTPGGVQETQYF. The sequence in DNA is TGTGCCAGCACCCCCGGAGGCGTCCAAGAGACCCAGTACTTC. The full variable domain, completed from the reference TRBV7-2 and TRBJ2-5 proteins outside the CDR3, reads GAGVSQSPSNKVTEKGKDVELRCDPISGHTALYWYRQSLGQGLEFLIYFQGNSAPDKSGLPSDRFSAERTGGSVSTLTIQRTQQEDSAVYLCASTPGGVQETQYFGPGTRLLVL.